The 2 T cell receptor beta chains reported below all come from one sample, sequenced in a study of blood T cell repertoires in COVID-19. The repertoire was sequenced with immunoSEQ multiplex PCR; TCRdb's copy has only in-frame clones and lacks some. The table records approximately 300,000 clones, 87% of them present only once. The sample taken for sequencing was PBMCs or T cells enriched from blood (not recorded which). The receptors derive from a woman aged 30 to 39 who had recovered from COVID-19.

The rearrangement uses TRBV13 and TRBJ1-2; 7 nucleotides line up with TRBD1. There are 15 residues in the CDR3. J was trimmed by 1 base and V by 5 bases; bases with no gene match: 7. Germline V gives CDR1 PRHDT, CDR2 FYEKMQ (reference sequence). The CDR3 bases are TGTGCCAGCAGCCCGCGGGACAGCGATAACTATGGCTACACCTTC. Its translation is CASSPRDSDNYGYTF.

V and J are TRBV6-5 and TRBJ1-1; D unresolved. This CDR3 region has 11 residues. V was clipped by 6 bases and J by 5 bases, with 7 bases between them. Germline CDR1 and CDR2: MNHEY and SVGAGI. As DNA, the CDR3 is TGTGCCAGCAGGTGGCAGACTGAAGCTTTCTTT. Protein product: CASRWQTEAFF.